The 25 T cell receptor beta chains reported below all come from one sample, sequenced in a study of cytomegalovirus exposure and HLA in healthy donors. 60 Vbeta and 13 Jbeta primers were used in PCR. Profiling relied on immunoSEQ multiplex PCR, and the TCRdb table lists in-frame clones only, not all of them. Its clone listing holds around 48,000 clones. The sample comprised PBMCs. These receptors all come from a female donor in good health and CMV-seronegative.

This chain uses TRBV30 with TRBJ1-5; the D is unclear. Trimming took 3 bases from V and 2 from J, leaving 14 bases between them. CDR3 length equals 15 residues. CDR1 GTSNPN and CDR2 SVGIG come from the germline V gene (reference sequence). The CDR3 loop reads CAWSGSGRRNQPQHF. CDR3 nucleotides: TGTGCCTGGAGCGGATCGGGGAGACGCAATCAGCCCCAGCATTTT.

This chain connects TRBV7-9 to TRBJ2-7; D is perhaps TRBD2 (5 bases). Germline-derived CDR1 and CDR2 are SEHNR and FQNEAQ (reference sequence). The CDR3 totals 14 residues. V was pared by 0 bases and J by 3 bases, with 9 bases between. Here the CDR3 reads CASSLAPEGYEQYF. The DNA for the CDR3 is TGTGCCAGCAGCTTAGCCCCTGAGGGCTACGAGCAGTACTTC. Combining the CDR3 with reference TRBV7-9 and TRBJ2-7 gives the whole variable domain DTGVSQNPRHKITKRGQNVTFRCDPISEHNRLYWYRQTLGQGPEFLTYFQNEAQLEKSRLLSDRFSAERPKGSFSTLEIQRTEQGDSAMYLCASSLAPEGYEQYFGPGTRLTVT.

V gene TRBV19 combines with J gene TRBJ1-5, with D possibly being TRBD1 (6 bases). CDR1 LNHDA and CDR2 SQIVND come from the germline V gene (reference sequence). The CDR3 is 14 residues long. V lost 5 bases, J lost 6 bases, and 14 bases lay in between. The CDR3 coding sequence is TGTGCCAGTAGTGAAGGGGGGGGCGGTCAGCCCCAGCATTTT. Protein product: CASSEGGGGQPQHF.

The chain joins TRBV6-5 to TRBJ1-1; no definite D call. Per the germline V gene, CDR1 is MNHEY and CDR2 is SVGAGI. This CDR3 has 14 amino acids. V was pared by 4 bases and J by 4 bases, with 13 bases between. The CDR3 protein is CASSLISRSTEAFF. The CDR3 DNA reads TGTGCCAGCAGTTTGATATCTCGTAGCACTGAAGCTTTCTTT.

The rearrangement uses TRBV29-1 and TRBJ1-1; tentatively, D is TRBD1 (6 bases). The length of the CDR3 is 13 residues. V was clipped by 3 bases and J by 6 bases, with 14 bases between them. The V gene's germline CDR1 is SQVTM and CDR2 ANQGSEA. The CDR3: CSVDGQPAAEAFF. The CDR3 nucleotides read TGCAGCGTTGACGGACAGCCAGCAGCTGAAGCTTTCTTT.

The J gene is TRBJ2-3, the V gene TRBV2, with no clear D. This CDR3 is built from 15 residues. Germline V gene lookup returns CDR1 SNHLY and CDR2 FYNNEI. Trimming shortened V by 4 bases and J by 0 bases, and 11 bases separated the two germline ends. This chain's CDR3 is CASSGALPSTDTQYF. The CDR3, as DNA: TGTGCCAGCAGTGGGGCCCTTCCTAGCACAGATACGCAGTATTTT.

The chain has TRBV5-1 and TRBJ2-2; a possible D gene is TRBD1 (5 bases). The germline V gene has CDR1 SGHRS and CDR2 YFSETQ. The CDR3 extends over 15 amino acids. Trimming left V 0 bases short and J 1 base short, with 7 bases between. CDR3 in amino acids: CASSLGTLNTGELFF. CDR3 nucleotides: TGCGCCAGCAGCTTGGGGACACTGAACACCGGGGAGCTGTTTTTT.

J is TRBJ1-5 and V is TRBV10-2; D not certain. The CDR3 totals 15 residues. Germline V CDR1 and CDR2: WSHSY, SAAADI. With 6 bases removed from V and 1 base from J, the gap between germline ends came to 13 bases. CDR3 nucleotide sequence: TGCGCCAGCAGGCGGGGTGATGTAAGCAATCAGCCCCAGCATTTT. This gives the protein CASRRGDVSNQPQHF.

CDR3 bases: TGCAGTGCTAGTCGCAGCGGCGAGCAGTACTTC. This encodes CSASRSGEQYF. The chain combines TRBV20-1 with TRBJ2-7, with D possibly TRBD2 on 5 matching bases. The germline V and J ends were trimmed by 3 bases and 6 bases, with 9 bases remaining between them. The CDR3 extends over 11 amino acids. Germline assignment: CDR1 DFQATT and CDR2 SNEGSKA (reference sequence).

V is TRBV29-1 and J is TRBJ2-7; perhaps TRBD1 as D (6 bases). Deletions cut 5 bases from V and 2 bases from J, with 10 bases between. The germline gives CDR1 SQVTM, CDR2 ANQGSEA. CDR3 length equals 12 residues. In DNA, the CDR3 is TGCAGCGTTCCGACAGGCCCCTACGAGCAGTACTTC. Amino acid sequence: CSVPTGPYEQYF.

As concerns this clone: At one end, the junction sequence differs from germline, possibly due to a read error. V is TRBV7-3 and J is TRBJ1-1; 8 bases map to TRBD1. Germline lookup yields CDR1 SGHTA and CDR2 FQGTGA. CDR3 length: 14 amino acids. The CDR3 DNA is TGTGCCAGCAGCTTATCCGGGACAGGCCTTGAAGATTTCTTT. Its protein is CASSLSGTGLEDFF.

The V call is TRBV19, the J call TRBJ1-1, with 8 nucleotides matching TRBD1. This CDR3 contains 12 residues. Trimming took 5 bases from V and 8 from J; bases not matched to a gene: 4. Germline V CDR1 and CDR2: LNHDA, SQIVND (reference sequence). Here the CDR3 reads CASSLRTGEAFF. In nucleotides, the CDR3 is TGTGCCAGTAGTCTTCGGACAGGGGAAGCTTTCTTT.

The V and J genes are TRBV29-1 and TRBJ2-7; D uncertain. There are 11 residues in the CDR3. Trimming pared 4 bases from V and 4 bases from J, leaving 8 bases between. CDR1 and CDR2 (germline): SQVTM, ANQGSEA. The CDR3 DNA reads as TGCAGCGTTGCGTTCGGTTACGAGCAGTACTTC. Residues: CSVAFGYEQYF.

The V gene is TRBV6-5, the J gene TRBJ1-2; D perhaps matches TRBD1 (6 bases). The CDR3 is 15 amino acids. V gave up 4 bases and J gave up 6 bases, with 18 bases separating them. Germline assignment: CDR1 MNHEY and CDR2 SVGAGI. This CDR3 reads CASSSLQTGKDGYTF. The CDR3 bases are TGTGCCAGCAGTTCCCTCCAAACAGGGAAAGATGGCTACACCTTC.

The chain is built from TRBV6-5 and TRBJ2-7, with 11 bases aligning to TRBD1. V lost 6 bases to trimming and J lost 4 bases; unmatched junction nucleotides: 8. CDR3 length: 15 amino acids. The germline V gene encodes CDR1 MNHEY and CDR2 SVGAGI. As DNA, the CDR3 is TGTGCCAGCAGAAAAGAGGGGACAGGGGGTTACGAGCAGTACTTC. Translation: CASRKEGTGGYEQYF.

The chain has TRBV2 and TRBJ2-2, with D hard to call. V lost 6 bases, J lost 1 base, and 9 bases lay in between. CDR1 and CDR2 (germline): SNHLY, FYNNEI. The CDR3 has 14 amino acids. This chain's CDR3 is CASREPGNTGELFF. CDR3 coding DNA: TGTGCCAGCAGAGAACCGGGGAACACCGGGGAGCTGTTTTTT. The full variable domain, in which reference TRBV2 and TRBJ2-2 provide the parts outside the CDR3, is EPEVTQTPSHQVTQMGQEVILRCVPISNHLYFYWYRQILGQKVEFLVSFYNNEISEKSEIFDDQFSVERPDGSNFTLKIRSTKLEDSAMYFCASREPGNTGELFFGEGSRLTVL.

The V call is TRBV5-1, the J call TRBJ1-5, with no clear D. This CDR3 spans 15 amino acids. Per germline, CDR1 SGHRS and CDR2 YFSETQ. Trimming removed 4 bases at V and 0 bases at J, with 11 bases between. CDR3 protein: CASSATGDSNQPQHF. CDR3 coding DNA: TGCGCCAGCAGCGCCACCGGGGATAGCAATCAGCCCCAGCATTTT. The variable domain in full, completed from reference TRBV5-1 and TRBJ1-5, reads KAGVTQTPRYLIKTRGQQVTLSCSPISGHRSVSWYQQTPGQGLQFLFEYFSETQRNKGNFPGRFSGRQFSNSRSEMNVSTLELGDSALYLCASSATGDSNQPQHFGDGTRLSIL.

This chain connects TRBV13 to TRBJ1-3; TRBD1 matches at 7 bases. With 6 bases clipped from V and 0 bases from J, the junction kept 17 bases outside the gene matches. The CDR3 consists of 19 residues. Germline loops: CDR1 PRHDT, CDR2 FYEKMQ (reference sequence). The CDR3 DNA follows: TGTGCCAGCAGACGACAGGGTGTATATGAGAGGAGCTCTGGAAACACCATATATTTT. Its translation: CASRRQGVYERSSGNTIYF.

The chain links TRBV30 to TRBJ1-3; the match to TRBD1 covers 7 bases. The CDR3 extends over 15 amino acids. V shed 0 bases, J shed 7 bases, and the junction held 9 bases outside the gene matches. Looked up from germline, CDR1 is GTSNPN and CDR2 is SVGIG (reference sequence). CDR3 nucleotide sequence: TGTGCCTGGAGTGTAGGCAGGGGGGATCCCAACACCATATATTTT. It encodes CAWSVGRGDPNTIYF. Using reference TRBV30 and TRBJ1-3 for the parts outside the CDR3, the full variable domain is SQTIHQWPATLVQPVGSPLSLECTVEGTSNPNLYWYRQAAGRGLQLLFYSVGIGQISSEVPQNLSASRPQDRQFILSSKKLLLSDSGFYLCAWSVGRGDPNTIYFGEGSWLTVV.

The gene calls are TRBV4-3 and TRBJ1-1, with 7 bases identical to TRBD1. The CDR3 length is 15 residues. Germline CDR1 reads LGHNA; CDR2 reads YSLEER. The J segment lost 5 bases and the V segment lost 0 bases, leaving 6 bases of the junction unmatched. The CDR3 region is CASSQDPRTGTEAFF. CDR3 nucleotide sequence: TGCGCCAGCAGCCAAGATCCTAGGACAGGTACTGAAGCTTTCTTT.

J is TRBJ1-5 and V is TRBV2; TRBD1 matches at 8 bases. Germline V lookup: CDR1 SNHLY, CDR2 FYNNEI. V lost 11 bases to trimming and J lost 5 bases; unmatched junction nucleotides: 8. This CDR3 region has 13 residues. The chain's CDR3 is CAGWTGWDQPQHF. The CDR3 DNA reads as TGTGCCGGATGGACAGGGTGGGATCAGCCCCAGCATTTT. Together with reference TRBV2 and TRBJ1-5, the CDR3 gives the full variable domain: EPEVTQTPSHQVTQMGQEVILRCVPISNHLYFYWYRQILGQKVEFLVSFYNNEISEKSEIFDDQFSVERPDGSNFTLKIRSTKLEDSAMYFCAGWTGWDQPQHFGDGTRLSIL.

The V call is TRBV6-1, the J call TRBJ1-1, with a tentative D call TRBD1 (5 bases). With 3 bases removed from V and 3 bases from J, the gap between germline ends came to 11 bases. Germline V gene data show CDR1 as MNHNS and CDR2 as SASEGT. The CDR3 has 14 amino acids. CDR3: CASSETARYTEAFF. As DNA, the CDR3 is TGTGCCAGCAGTGAGACAGCTAGGTACACTGAAGCTTTCTTT.

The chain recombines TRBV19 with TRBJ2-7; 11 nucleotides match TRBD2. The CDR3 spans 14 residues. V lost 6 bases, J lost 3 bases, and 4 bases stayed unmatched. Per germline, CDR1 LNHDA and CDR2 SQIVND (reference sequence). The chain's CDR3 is CASSLGLAGYEQYF. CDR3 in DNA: TGTGCCAGTAGCCTTGGACTAGCGGGCTACGAGCAGTACTTC.

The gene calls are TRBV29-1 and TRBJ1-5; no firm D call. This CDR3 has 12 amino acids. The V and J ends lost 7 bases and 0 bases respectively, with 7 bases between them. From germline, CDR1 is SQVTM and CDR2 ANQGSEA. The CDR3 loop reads CSGGNSNQPQHF. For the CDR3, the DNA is TGCAGCGGCGGGAATAGCAATCAGCCCCAGCATTTT.

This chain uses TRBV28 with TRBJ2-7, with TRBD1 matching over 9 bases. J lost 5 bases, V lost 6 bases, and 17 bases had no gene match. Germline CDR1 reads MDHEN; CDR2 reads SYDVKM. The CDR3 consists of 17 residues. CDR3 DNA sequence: TGTGCCAGCAGCCCAAGACAGGGGGGAATCCTTGGCCACGAGCAGTACTTC. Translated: CASSPRQGGILGHEQYF.